This note documents a single T cell receptor (beta chain) sequence. This sample was taken from a study of blood T cells in healthy people across ages. Per the germline V gene, CDR1 is SEHNR and CDR2 is FQNEAQ (reference sequence). V dropped 2 bases and J dropped 5 bases, with 15 bases sitting between them. CDR3 size: 16 residues. PCR was performed a second time for about 7 to 12 cycles using a sample-barcoded 5' primer and a J-beta primer mix. TCRdb passed the 5' RACE reads through MiXCR, listing each CDR3 protein once. The data contain 650,000 to 800,000 distinct CDR3 sequences, 40% to 65% of them singletons.

The rearrangement uses TRBV7-9 and TRBJ2-2; D perhaps matches TRBD2 (5 bases). The material sequenced was blood. The receptor comes from a woman of 80 years or more in good health. CDR3 sequence: CASSLWAARGTGELFF. The DNA of the CDR3 is TGTGCCAGCAGCTTATGGGCAGCCAGAGGGACCGGGGAGCTGTTTTTT.